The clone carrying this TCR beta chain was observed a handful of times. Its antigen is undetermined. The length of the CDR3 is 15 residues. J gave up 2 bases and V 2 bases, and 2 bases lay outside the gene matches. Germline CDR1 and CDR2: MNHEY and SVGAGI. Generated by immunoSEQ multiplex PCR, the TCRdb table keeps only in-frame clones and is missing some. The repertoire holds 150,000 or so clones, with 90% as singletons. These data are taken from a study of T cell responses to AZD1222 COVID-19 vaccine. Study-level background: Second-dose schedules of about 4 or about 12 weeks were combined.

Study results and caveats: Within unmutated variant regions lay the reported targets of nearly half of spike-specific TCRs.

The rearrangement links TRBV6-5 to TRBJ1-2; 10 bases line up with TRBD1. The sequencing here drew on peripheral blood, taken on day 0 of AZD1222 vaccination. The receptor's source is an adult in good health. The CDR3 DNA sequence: TGTGCCAGCAGTTACCGGGACAGGGGCAACTATGGCTACACCTTC. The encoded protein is CASSYRDRGNYGYTF.